The sequence of this T cell receptor beta chain was determined in a study of blood T cell repertoires in COVID-19. Study overall: Samples came from the United States, Italy and Spain, spanning acute and convalescent COVID-19. Nucleic acid was either cDNA or gDNA, and it came from T cells, B-cell-depleted T cells, or PBMCs.

Produced via immunoSEQ multiplex PCR; TCRdb's table is partial and in-frame only. The profile shows under 75,000 clones, approximately 80% of them singletons. Losses at the gene ends were 6 bases for V and 3 bases for J; bases not matched to a gene: 4. Germline CDR1 reads LGHNT; CDR2 reads FRNRAP. The CDR3 extends over 13 amino acids. The receptor was derived from a woman in her sixties or seventies with acute or convalescent COVID-19. V usage is TRBV12-5 and J usage is TRBJ2-7, with TRBD1 identical over 8 bases. Sequenced input: peripheral blood. The CDR3 region has the DNA TGTGCTAGTGGACTCGACAGGGGCTACGAGCAGTACTTC. Protein: CASGLDRGYEQYF.